This entry lists 12 T cell receptor beta chains sequenced from one sample in a study of a mutant IDH1 vaccine in newly diagnosed glioma. Antigens for these TCRs are unknown. The time point is: week 23, last vaccination. A single vaccine dose contained 300 ug of mutant IDH1 20-mer peptide, and topical imiquimod was used with it. Produced via immunoSEQ multiplex PCR; TCRdb's table is partial and in-frame only. The data show tens of thousands of clones, approximately 85% seen once. This specimen was PBMCs, taken from a glioma patient whose treatment included an IDH1 peptide vaccine. Receptor source: a woman in her forties or fifties with glioma.

The chain combines TRBV29-1 with TRBJ2-7; TRBD1 matches at 9 bases. The V segment lost 2 bases and the J segment 4 bases; nucleotides outside the gene matches: 6. This CDR3 is built from 14 residues. CDR1 and CDR2 (germline): SQVTM, ANQGSEA. The CDR3 is CSVEPGQGAYEQYF. The CDR3 DNA sequence: TGCAGCGTTGAACCGGGACAGGGTGCGTACGAGCAGTACTTC.

This clone occurred once. The chain links TRBV28 to TRBJ2-7; the match to TRBD1 covers 7 bases. The junction had 5 bases not matched to a gene; V was cut back by 6 bases and J by 3 bases. CDR3 length equals 13 residues. Germline V lookup: CDR1 MDHEN, CDR2 SYDVKM. CDR3 DNA: TGTGCCAGCAGGCCGGGACAGATCTACGAGCAGTACTTC. Residues: CASRPGQIYEQYF. Full variable domain (rest looked up from reference TRBV28 and TRBJ2-7): DVKVTQSSRYLVKRTGEKVFLECVQDMDHENMFWYRQDPGLGLRLIYFSYDVKMKEKGDIPEGYSVSREKKERFSLILESASTNQTSMYLCASRPGQIYEQYFGPGTRLTVT.

Only one count was recorded for this clone. The chain is built from TRBV15 and TRBJ2-7, with 8 bases lining up with TRBD2. The CDR3 contains 13 residues. V lost 2 bases and J lost 5; bases outside the gene matches: 2. Germline assignment: CDR1 LNHNV and CDR2 YYDKDF (reference sequence). Here the CDR3 reads CATSRSGSNEQYF. The CDR3 region has the DNA TGTGCCACCAGCAGAAGCGGGAGTAACGAGCAGTACTTC. The variable domain in full, with the rest retrieved from reference TRBV15 and TRBJ2-7, is DAMVIQNPRYQVTQFGKPVTLSCSQTLNHNVMYWYQQKSSQAPKLLFHYYDKDFNNEADTPDNFQSRRPNTSFCFLDIRSPGLGDTAMYLCATSRSGSNEQYFGPGTRLTVT.

The CDR3 nucleotides read TGTGCCACCTTGGGGCAGCCACCCAACACTGAAGCTTTCTTT. Protein sequence: CATLGQPPNTEAFF. The V gene is TRBV6-5, the J gene TRBJ1-1; possibly TRBD1 for D (5 bases). The CDR3 is made up of 14 amino acids. With 10 bases removed from V and 2 bases from J, the gap between germline ends came to 17 bases. Germline-derived CDR1 and CDR2 are MNHEY and SVGAGI.

This chain uses TRBV7-2 with TRBJ2-3; TRBD1 agrees at 9 bases. The CDR3 consists of 17 residues. V was pared by 5 bases and J by 4 bases, with 13 bases of the junction left unmatched. Looked up from germline, CDR1 is SGHTA and CDR2 is FQGNSA. The CDR3: CASSARFLGQGADTQYF. CDR3 coding DNA: TGTGCCAGCAGCGCAAGATTTTTGGGACAGGGCGCAGATACGCAGTATTTT.

V usage is TRBV10-3 and J usage is TRBJ1-3, with D maybe TRBD1 (5 bases). Trimming removed 1 base at V and 4 bases at J, with 8 bases between. The CDR3 length is 14 residues. Per the germline V gene, CDR1 is ENHRY and CDR2 is SYGVKD. The chain's CDR3 is CAISELDTGNTIYF. The CDR3 DNA sequence: TGTGCCATCAGTGAGTTGGACACCGGAAACACCATATATTTT.

V and J are TRBV19 and TRBJ2-1; a weak D match, TRBD2 (6 bases). CDR3 length: 15 amino acids. The V gene's germline CDR1 is LNHDA and CDR2 SQIVND (reference sequence). Trimming took off 3 bases at V and 3 bases at J, with 12 bases between the two ends. CDR3 sequence reads: CASSIDGSSYNEQFF. The CDR3 bases are TGTGCCAGTAGTATCGACGGGAGCAGCTACAATGAGCAGTTCTTC.

The genes are TRBV5-1 and TRBJ2-7; D is unresolved. Between the trimmed V and J ends, which lost 1 base and 2 bases, there was a span of 7 bases. There are 13 residues in the CDR3. Germline CDR1 is SGHRS and CDR2 is YFSETQ. CDR3 coding DNA: TGCGCCAGCAGCTTGAACGGTGCCTACGAGCAGTACTTC. This gives the protein CASSLNGAYEQYF.

The V and J genes are TRBV18 and TRBJ2-7; D possibly uses TRBD1 or TRBD2 (5 bases each). V lost 3 bases and J 5 bases, leaving 11 bases between the germline ends. Germline loops: CDR1 KGHSH, CDR2 LQKENI. The CDR3 is made up of 13 amino acids. The CDR3 spells CASSPGVENEQYF. CDR3 nucleotides: TGTGCCAGCTCACCGGGGGTCGAGAACGAGCAGTACTTC.

This clone came up once. The DNA of the CDR3 is TGTGCCAGCAGCTTACCACGGGACGCCGGGGAGCTGTTTTTT. Protein product: CASSLPRDAGELFF. The chain links TRBV11-2 to TRBJ2-2; TRBD1 or TRBD2 may be the D gene (5 bases each). Germline CDR1 SGHAT, CDR2 FQNNGV. V was shortened by 2 bases and J by 6 bases, with 10 bases between the two germline ends. CDR3 length: 14 residues.

This sequence joins TRBV2 and TRBJ2-7; TRBD1 might be the D (6 bases). The V end was cut by 2 bases, the J end by 4 bases, with 12 bases between. The CDR3 loop spans 14 amino acids. The V gene's germline CDR1 is SNHLY and CDR2 FYNNEI. CDR3 loop: CASSEMGTPYEQYF. The CDR3 nucleotides are TGTGCCAGCAGTGAAATGGGGACACCGTACGAGCAGTACTTC.

This chain joins TRBV10-1 and TRBJ1-6; the D gene is possibly TRBD1 (5 bases). Deletions cut 4 bases from V and 12 bases from J, with 10 bases between. From germline, CDR1 is WNHNN and CDR2 SYGVQD (reference sequence). The CDR3 is made up of 12 amino acids. Here the CDR3 reads CASSGQSVPLHF. In DNA form, the CDR3 reads TGCGCCAGCAGTGGACAGTCCGTACCCCTCCACTTT.